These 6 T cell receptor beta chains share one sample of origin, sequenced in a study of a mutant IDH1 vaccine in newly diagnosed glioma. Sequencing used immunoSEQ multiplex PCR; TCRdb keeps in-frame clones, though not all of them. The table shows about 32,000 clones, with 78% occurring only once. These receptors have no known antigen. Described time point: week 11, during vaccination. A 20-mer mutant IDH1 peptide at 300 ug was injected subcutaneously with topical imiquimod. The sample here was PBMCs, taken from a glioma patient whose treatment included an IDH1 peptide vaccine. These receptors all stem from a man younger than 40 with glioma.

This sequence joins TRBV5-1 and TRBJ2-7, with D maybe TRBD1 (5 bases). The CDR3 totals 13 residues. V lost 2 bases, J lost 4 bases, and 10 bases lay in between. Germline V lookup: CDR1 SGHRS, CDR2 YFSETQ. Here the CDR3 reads CASSLDRTYEQYF. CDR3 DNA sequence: TGCGCCAGCAGCTTAGACAGAACTTACGAGCAGTACTTC.

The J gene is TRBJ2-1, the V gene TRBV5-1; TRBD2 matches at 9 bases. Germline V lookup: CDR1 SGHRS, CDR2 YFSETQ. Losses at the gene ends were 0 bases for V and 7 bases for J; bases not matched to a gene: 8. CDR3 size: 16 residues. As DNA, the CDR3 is TGCGCCAGCAGCTTGGTGGCGGGAGGGCCAACGAATGAGCAGTTCTTC. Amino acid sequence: CASSLVAGGPTNEQFF.

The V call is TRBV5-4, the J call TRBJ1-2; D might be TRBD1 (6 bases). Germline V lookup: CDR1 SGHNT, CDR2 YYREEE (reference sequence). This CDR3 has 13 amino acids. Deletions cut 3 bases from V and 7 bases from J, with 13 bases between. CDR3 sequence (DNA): TGTGCCAGCAGCTACGAGGGGGTGGGTGGCTACACCTTC. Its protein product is CASSYEGVGGYTF.

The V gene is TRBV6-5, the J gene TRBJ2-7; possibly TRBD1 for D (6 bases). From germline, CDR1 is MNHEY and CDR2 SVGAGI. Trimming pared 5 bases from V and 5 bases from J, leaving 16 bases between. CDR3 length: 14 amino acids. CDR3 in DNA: TGTGCCAGCAGTGCGAGGGGGTTGGTCGACGAGCAGTACTTC. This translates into CASSARGLVDEQYF.

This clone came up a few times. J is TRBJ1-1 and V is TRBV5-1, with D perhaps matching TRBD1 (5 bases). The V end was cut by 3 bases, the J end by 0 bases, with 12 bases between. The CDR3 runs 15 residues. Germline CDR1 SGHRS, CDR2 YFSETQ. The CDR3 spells CASSWTGAVNTEAFF. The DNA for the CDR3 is TGCGCCAGCAGCTGGACCGGGGCCGTGAACACTGAAGCTTTCTTT.

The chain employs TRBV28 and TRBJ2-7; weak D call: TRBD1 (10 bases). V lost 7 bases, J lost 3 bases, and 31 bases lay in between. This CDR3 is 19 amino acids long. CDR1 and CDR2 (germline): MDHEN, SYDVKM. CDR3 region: CASTERGQGFEREVYEQYF. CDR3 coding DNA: TGTGCCAGCACTGAGCGGGGACAGGGGTTTGAGCGGGAGGTCTACGAGCAGTACTTC.